This T cell receptor (beta chain) was sequenced during a study of T cells expressing NK-cell markers (TCRdb year 2020). A note on the overall study: Seven or eight donors provided sorted CD3+CD56+NKG2C+, CD3+CD56+NKG2C- and CD3+CD56-NKG2C+ T-cell subsets, whose TCR beta-chain repertoires were profiled. Among the eight sequenced donors, seven were HCMV-seropositive and one was HCMV-seronegative. The study sequenced eight donors, all healthy volunteers chosen at random: three men and five women. Illumina HiSeq 2000/2500, MiSeq or NextSeq was used to sequence libraries as 2 x 150 bp reads. Summary of the overall study and its limitations: For roughly six donors, the dominant CD3+CD56+NKG2C+ clonotypes were among the top 10 CD8+ clonotypes and accounted for about 1.0-7.5% of CD8+ T cells. Whether the expanded NKG2C-expressing T cell clones were specific for HCMV antigens was left unclear. Those dominant clonotypes were again the most abundant among CD3+CD56-NKG2C+ cells in a few donors, at about 25-65%.

Of note for this clonotype: The specificity of this receptor is unknown.

From the cysteine through the phenylalanine, the CDR3 covers 12 amino acids. There is no recorded DNA. From the germline V gene, CDR1 is SQVTM and CDR2 is ANQGSEA. Sequencing relied on an Illumina HiSeq 2000. TCR beta cDNA libraries were made by 5'RACE template switching that added a universal primer site and unique molecular identifiers. Priming for cDNA synthesis came from the TCR beta constant segment, and two successive PCR amplification steps followed. In the paper's pipeline: MIGEC was used to demultiplex reads and group reads by UMI, and MiTCR was used to assemble and quantify clonotypes. To exclude erroneous sequences, any TCR cDNA sequence not supported by at least two reads was discarded. The tcR package was used for downstream repertoire analysis, and clonotypes were matched between fractions using CDR3 nucleotide sequence together with V segment. VDJmatch was used to annotate antigen specificity against VDJdb, with one amino acid substitution in CDR3 allowed. TCRdb reprocessed the reads and assigns one entry to each CDR3 protein sequence, leaving out DNA. What appears here as the V and J calls and clone size reflects TCRdb's work, not the paper's. The data table for this sample lists about 260,000 distinct CDR3 sequences. Of the sample, more than 3.5% falls within the top ten clones.

HCMV serostatus was determined by detecting HCMV-specific IgG in serum with a commercial ELISA kit. Peripheral blood mononuclear cells were isolated from blood by Ficoll density gradient centrifugation. The source is a woman between 18 and 70 years old in good health. Sequenced: blood T cells: a sorted CD56 or NKG2C T cell subset, CD4+ or CD8+ T cells, or bulk PBMC T cells (not recorded which). The receptor chain draws on TRBV29-1 and TRBJ1-1. The encoded CDR3 is CSVKEGNTEAFF.